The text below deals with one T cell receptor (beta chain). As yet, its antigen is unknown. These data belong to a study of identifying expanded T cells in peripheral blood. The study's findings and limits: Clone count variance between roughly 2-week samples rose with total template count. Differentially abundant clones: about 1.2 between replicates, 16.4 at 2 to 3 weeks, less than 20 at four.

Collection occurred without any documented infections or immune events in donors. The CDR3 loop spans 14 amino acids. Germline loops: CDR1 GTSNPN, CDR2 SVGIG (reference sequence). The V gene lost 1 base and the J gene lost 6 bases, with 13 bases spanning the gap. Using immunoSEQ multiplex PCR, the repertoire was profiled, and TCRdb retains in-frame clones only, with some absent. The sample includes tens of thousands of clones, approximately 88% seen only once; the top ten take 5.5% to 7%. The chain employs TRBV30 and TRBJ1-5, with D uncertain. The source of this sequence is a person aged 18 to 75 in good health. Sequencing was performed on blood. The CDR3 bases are TGTGCCTGGAGTGAAACGGGGTATGGTCAGCCCCAGCATTTT. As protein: CAWSETGYGQPQHF.